A selection of T cell receptor beta chains follows, all from one sample in a study of OX40 agonist ivuxolimab in advanced cancers. Here immunoSEQ multiplex PCR was the method, and the copy in TCRdb shows in-frame clones only, minus some. This table holds roughly 68,000 clones, approximately 82% found once. The source was CD4+ or CD8+ T cells sorted from blood, collected in a trial of the OX40 agonist ivuxolimab. All receptors derive from an adult with an advanced solid tumor such as melanoma, head and neck, liver or kidney cancer. Both conserved end residues are part of each CDR3. Fields, in order: J gene, CDR3 length, V gene, D gene, clone size, CDR3 DNA, CDR3 protein. The D gene is left open where the match is weak. Some rows mark clone size as missing; the rest say once, few, many or name a class of expanded clone.

J gene: TRBJ2-7
CDR3 length: 19
V gene: TRBV13
D gene: NA
clone size: NA
CDR3 DNA: TGTGCCAGCAGGCATGCGAAGGGGAGTGGGCGACTGAGCTCCTACGAGCAGTACTTC
CDR3 protein: CASRHAKGSGRLSSYEQYF

J gene: TRBJ1-4
CDR3 length: 15
V gene: TRBV18
D gene: TRBD1
clone size: once
CDR3 DNA: TGTGCCAGCTCACCGCGACAGGGTGGGACCGAAAAACTGTTTTTT
CDR3 protein: CASSPRQGGTEKLFF

J gene: TRBJ1-2
CDR3 length: 9
V gene: TRBV29-1
D gene: NA
clone size: few
CDR3 DNA: TGCAGCGTTGGGTATGGCTACACCTTC
CDR3 protein: CSVGYGYTF

J gene: TRBJ2-7
CDR3 length: 13
V gene: TRBV12-5
D gene: NA
clone size: NA
CDR3 DNA: TGTGCTAGTGCCGAAGGTCAGGCCTACGAGCAGTACTTC
CDR3 protein: CASAEGQAYEQYF

J gene: TRBJ2-1
CDR3 length: 13
V gene: TRBV7-3
D gene: NA
clone size: NA
CDR3 DNA: TGTGCCAGCAGCCGAGACAGGCCGGGAGAGCAGTTCTTC
CDR3 protein: CASSRDRPGEQFF

J gene: TRBJ1-4
CDR3 length: 15
V gene: TRBV27
D gene: NA
clone size: NA
CDR3 DNA: TGTGCCAGCAGACCGGGGACGGCGAGGGGAGAAAAACTGTTTTTT
CDR3 protein: CASRPGTARGEKLFF

J gene: TRBJ2-7
CDR3 length: 11
V gene: TRBV5-5
D gene: NA
clone size: NA
CDR3 DNA: TGTGCCAGCAGCTTGGTGGCTATTCAGTACTTC
CDR3 protein: CASSLVAIQYF

J gene: TRBJ2-1
CDR3 length: 14
V gene: TRBV2
D gene: NA
clone size: NA
CDR3 DNA: TGTGCCAGCAGTGAGAACAGGATATCCAATGAGCAGTTCTTC
CDR3 protein: CASSENRISNEQFF

J gene: TRBJ2-3
CDR3 length: 17
V gene: TRBV7-9
D gene: NA
clone size: NA
CDR3 DNA: TGTGCCAGCAGCCCAGCGTTCCGGGACCCCTTATCAGATACGCAGTATTTT
CDR3 protein: CASSPAFRDPLSDTQYF

J gene: TRBJ2-1
CDR3 length: 12
V gene: TRBV10-3
D gene: TRBD2
clone size: once
CDR3 DNA: TGTGCCATCGGGAGGGCCTACAATGAGCAGTTCTTC
CDR3 protein: CAIGRAYNEQFF

J gene: TRBJ1-1
CDR3 length: 13
V gene: TRBV7-9
D gene: NA
clone size: NA
CDR3 DNA: TGTGCCAGCAGCTCCTATCTGACAGAGGAAGCTTTCTTT
CDR3 protein: CASSSYLTEEAFF

J gene: TRBJ2-5
CDR3 length: 15
V gene: TRBV11-2
D gene: NA
clone size: NA
CDR3 DNA: TGTGCCAGCAGCTTAAGCGTTGCCGCCCAAGAGACCCAGTACTTC
CDR3 protein: CASSLSVAAQETQYF

J gene: TRBJ2-5
CDR3 length: 14
V gene: TRBV7-2
D gene: NA
clone size: NA
CDR3 DNA: TGTGCCAGCAGCTTGGAAGCGGAGCAAGAGACCCAGTACTTC
CDR3 protein: CASSLEAEQETQYF

J gene: TRBJ2-7
CDR3 length: 14
V gene: TRBV6-5
D gene: NA
clone size: few
CDR3 DNA: TGTGCCAGCAGTCAGGGGATTCACTCCTACGAGCAGTACTTC
CDR3 protein: CASSQGIHSYEQYF

J gene: TRBJ2-3
CDR3 length: 16
V gene: TRBV29-1
D gene: NA
clone size: once
CDR3 DNA: TGCAGCGTTAGGCTTGAGGGTGGGAGTCCCGGAGATACGCAGTATTTT
CDR3 protein: CSVRLEGGSPGDTQYF

J gene: TRBJ2-7
CDR3 length: 16
V gene: TRBV4-1
D gene: NA
clone size: NA
CDR3 DNA: TGCGCCAGCAGTCGCGGGCGGGGAGACGACTCCTACGAGCAGTACTTC
CDR3 protein: CASSRGRGDDSYEQYF